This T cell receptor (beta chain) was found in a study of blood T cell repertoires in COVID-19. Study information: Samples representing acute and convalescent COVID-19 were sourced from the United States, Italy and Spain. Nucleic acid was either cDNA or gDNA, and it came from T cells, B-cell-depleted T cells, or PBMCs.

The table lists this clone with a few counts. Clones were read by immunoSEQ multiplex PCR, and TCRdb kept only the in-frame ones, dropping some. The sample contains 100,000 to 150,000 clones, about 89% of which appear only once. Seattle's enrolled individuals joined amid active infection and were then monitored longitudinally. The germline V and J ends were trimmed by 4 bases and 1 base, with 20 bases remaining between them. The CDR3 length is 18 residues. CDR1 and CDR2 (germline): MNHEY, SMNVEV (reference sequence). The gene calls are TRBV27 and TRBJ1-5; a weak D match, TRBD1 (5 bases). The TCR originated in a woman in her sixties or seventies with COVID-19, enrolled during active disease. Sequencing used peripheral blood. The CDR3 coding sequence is TGTGCCAGCAGTTCCCACCGGGGGGAGATCAGAAGCAATCAGCCCCAGCATTTT. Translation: CASSSHRGEIRSNQPQHF.